This T cell receptor beta chain is from a study of a mutant IDH1 vaccine in newly diagnosed glioma. Repertoires were generated with immunoSEQ multiplex PCR, while TCRdb's copy carries only in-frame clones and drops some. Here the sample spans tens of thousands of clones, 80% being singletons. Germline CDR1 MGHRA, CDR2 YSYEKL. Trimming at V came to 0 bases and at J to 4 bases, leaving 4 bases not matched to a gene. CDR3 length: 16 amino acids. Worth noting for this clone: Its target is not known.

Described time point: week 23, last vaccination. Doses comprised 300 ug of mutant IDH1 20-mer peptide each, plus topical imiquimod. The sequence came from a man aged 35-49 years with glioma. This rearrangement joins TRBV4-1 to TRBJ1-3; TRBD1 aligns across 9 bases. The material sequenced was PBMCs, taken from a glioma patient whose treatment included an IDH1 peptide vaccine. CDR3 sequence reads: CASSQEDRGSGNTIYF. The CDR3 DNA reads TGCGCCAGCAGCCAAGAGGACAGGGGTTCAGGAAACACCATATATTTT.